One T cell receptor beta chain is described in this entry. The antigen is unknown. Sequencing followed a ViraFEST assay step that expanded antigen-specific CD4+ T cells with viral peptide pools. Researchers isolated CD4+ T cells once less than 13 days of culture had elapsed. Vaccination of participants consisted of two doses of either the BNT162b2 or mRNA-1273 vaccine. Vaccinated recipients, who were negative for nucleocapsid antibodies, had no history of SARS-CoV-2 infection. The authors replaced half the medium with IL-2 medium on days 3 and 7. This CDR3 is 13 amino acids long. Germline V lookup: CDR1 SEHNR, CDR2 FQNEAQ (reference sequence). With 1 base removed from V and 1 base from J, the gap between germline ends came to 4 bases. This record belongs to a study of vaccination effects on CD4 cells after COVID-19. In the study overall: The post-vaccine samples were taken, at the median, 72 days after the second dose. General observations from the study: Common cold coronaviruses were cross-recognized by only 1 of 255 vaccine-induced clones in healthy vaccinees.

The data were produced by immunoSEQ multiplex PCR, yet TCRdb's version contains in-frame clones alone and is incomplete. Here the sample spans some 23,000 clones, around 70% being singletons. V is TRBV7-9 and J is TRBJ1-1, with unresolved D. The receptor comes from a human donor who received a COVID-19 vaccine. The specimen comprised CD4+ T cells from PBMCs cultured with SARS-CoV-2 spike peptides, sampled after COVID-19 vaccination. CDR3 nucleotide sequence: TGTGCCAGCAGCTTAGTAGGGAACACTGAAGCTTTCTTT. Protein sequence: CASSLVGNTEAFF.